This passage covers 19 T cell receptor beta chains from one sample sequenced in a study of blood T cells in healthy people across ages. The authors ran a second PCR of 7 to 11 cycles using a sample-barcoded 5' primer and a J-beta primer mix. TCRdb called the 5' RACE reads again in MiXCR, with one record for every CDR3 protein. The data show about 670,000 distinct CDR3 sequences, around 41% seen once. Sample: blood. The source of these receptors is a man older than 75 in good health.

This clonotype was seen only a few times. CDR3 nucleotides: TGTGCCAGCAGTCTAACGGACACAGATACGCAGTATTTT. Amino acid sequence: CASSLTDTDTQYF. The V call is TRBV5-5, the J call TRBJ2-3, with D uncertain. Trimming took off 5 bases at V and 2 bases at J, with 9 bases between the two ends. The germline gives CDR1 SGHKS, CDR2 YYEKEE (reference sequence). CDR3 length: 13 amino acids. Combining the CDR3 with reference TRBV5-5 and TRBJ2-3 gives the whole variable domain DAGVTQSPTHLIKTRGQQVTLRCSPISGHKSVSWYQQVLGQGPQFIFQYYEKEERGRGNFPDRFSARQFPNYSSELNVNALLLGDSALYLCASSLTDTDTQYFGPGTRLTVL.

This clonotype came up a few times. The chain is built from TRBV6-4 and TRBJ2-3; 9 bases are shared with TRBD1. Germline V lookup: CDR1 MRHNA, CDR2 SNTAGT. The V segment lost 7 bases and the J segment 0 bases; nucleotides outside the gene matches: 5. The CDR3 covers 15 residues. Here the CDR3 reads CASKKDRGSTDTQYF. The CDR3, as DNA: TGTGCCAGCAAGAAGGACAGGGGAAGCACAGATACGCAGTATTTT.

This chain joins TRBV7-2 and TRBJ1-2, with D uncertain. The V end lost 6 bases, the J end lost 6 bases, and 14 bases lay between the germline ends. The CDR3 is made up of 13 amino acids. Looked up from germline, CDR1 is SGHTA and CDR2 is FQGNSA. The CDR3 bases are TGTGCCAGCAGTCCCACTTTAGGGCATGGCTACACCTTC. Translated: CASSPTLGHGYTF.

This rearrangement joins TRBV6-2 or TRBV6-3 to TRBJ2-3; 9 bases align to TRBD2. V lost 6 bases and J lost 0; bases outside the gene matches: 13. The CDR3 spans 18 residues. CDR1 is MNHEY, CDR2 SVGEGT, per germline. The CDR3 coding sequence is TGTGCCAGCAGGCCCGGACTAGCGTCCCCCTCTAGCACAGATACGCAGTATTTT. Its translation: CASRPGLASPSSTDTQYF.

J is TRBJ2-3 and V is TRBV5-6; TRBD2 aligns across 10 bases. Germline loops: CDR1 SGHDT, CDR2 YYEEEE. Losses at the gene ends were 0 bases for V and 2 bases for J; bases not matched to a gene: 9. CDR3 length: 18 residues. Here the CDR3 reads CASSLVRLAGATTDTQYF. CDR3 sequence (DNA): TGTGCCAGCAGCTTGGTCCGGCTAGCGGGAGCCACCACAGATACGCAGTATTTT.

The chain links TRBV29-1 to TRBJ2-5; a weak D match, TRBD2 (7 bases). CDR1 and CDR2 (germline): SQVTM, ANQGSEA. The CDR3 covers 13 residues. Trimming shortened V by 2 bases and J by 5 bases, and 12 bases separated the two germline ends. The CDR3, as DNA: TGCAGCGTTGAAAGGGGGGGCGGGGAGACCCAGTACTTC. This sequence encodes CSVERGGGETQYF.

The chain employs TRBV9 and TRBJ2-5; 8 positions match TRBD1. CDR1 SGDLS and CDR2 YYNGEE come from the germline V gene. The CDR3 is 15 residues long. V shed 4 bases and J 1 base; nucleotides not matched to a gene: 6. The CDR3 protein is CASSPRDRPQETQYF. The CDR3 nucleotides are TGTGCCAGCAGCCCCCGGGACAGGCCCCAAGAGACCCAGTACTTC. The full variable domain, rest sourced from reference TRBV9 and TRBJ2-5, is DSGVTQTPKHLITATGQRVTLRCSPRSGDLSVYWYQQSLDQGLQFLIQYYNGEERAKGNILERFSAQQFPDLHSELNLSSLELGDSALYFCASSPRDRPQETQYFGPGTRLLVL.

The chain couples TRBV5-6 to TRBJ2-7, with 9 positions matching TRBD1. Germline V lookup: CDR1 SGHDT, CDR2 YYEEEE. There are 15 residues in the CDR3. Unmatched junction bases numbered 15, after V lost 5 bases and J lost 9 bases. The CDR3 nucleotides are TGTGCCAGCAGTTGCGGCACGCCGGGACAGGGTATGCAGTACTTC. Its protein is CASSCGTPGQGMQYF.

CDR3 sequence reads: CASGTRTRKGDTQYF. For the CDR3, the DNA is TGTGCCAGCGGCACCAGGACTCGGAAAGGAGATACGCAGTATTTT. The chain employs TRBV7-2 and TRBJ2-3; weak D call: TRBD2 (5 bases). The CDR3 runs to 15 residues. V was cut by 8 bases and J by 5 bases, with 20 bases left in between. Germline CDR1 reads SGHTA; CDR2 reads FQGNSA.

This clonotype was observed a handful of times. The rearrangement uses TRBV20-1 and TRBJ1-5, with 7 bases matching TRBD1. V trimming: 7 bases; J trimming: 4 bases; junction bases outside the gene matches: 4. The V gene's germline CDR1 is DFQATT and CDR2 SNEGSKA (reference sequence). The CDR3 length is 12 residues. CDR3 in amino acids: CSVGTANQPQHF. In nucleotides, the CDR3 is TGCAGTGTTGGGACAGCAAATCAGCCCCAGCATTTT.

V usage is TRBV20-1 and J usage is TRBJ2-7; tentative D call: TRBD1 (5 bases). This CDR3 is 15 amino acids long. Germline lookup yields CDR1 DFQATT and CDR2 SNEGSKA (reference sequence). Trimming removed 6 bases from V and 2 bases from J, with 20 bases in between. The chain's CDR3 is CSADLQAQLTYEQYF. The CDR3 coding sequence is TGCAGTGCCGACCTACAGGCGCAATTAACCTACGAGCAGTACTTC.

CDR3 sequence (DNA): TGTGCCTGGAGTACGTCAGGGTCAGTTCAAGAGACCCAGTACTTC. Its translation: CAWSTSGSVQETQYF. The V and J genes are TRBV30 and TRBJ2-5, with D maybe TRBD1 (5 bases). This CDR3 is built from 15 residues. Deletions cut 2 bases from V and 2 bases from J, with 15 bases between. CDR1 GTSNPN and CDR2 SVGIG come from the germline V gene (reference sequence).

This clonotype has a handful of counts. V usage is TRBV20-1 and J usage is TRBJ2-3; no definite D call. This CDR3 spans 12 amino acids. Germline values: CDR1 DFQATT, CDR2 SNEGSKA (reference sequence). Trimming cost V 2 bases and J 7 bases, with 10 bases left between them. CDR3 region: CSARLTPNTQYF. The CDR3 DNA is TGCAGTGCTAGACTAACCCCGAATACGCAGTATTTT.

The CDR3 loop reads CASGGRNSPLHF. The DNA for the CDR3 is TGTGCCAGCGGAGGCAGGAATTCACCCCTCCACTTT. The chain joins TRBV9 to TRBJ1-6; D call uncertain. Trimming left V 7 bases short and J 7 bases short, with 9 bases between. The CDR3 has 12 amino acids. Germline lookup yields CDR1 SGDLS and CDR2 YYNGEE.

This clonotype came up a few times. V gene TRBV7-2 combines with J gene TRBJ1-2; tentatively, D is TRBD1 (6 bases). From germline, CDR1 is SGHTA and CDR2 FQGNSA. CDR3 length equals 17 residues. Trimming cost V 0 bases and J 3 bases, with 17 bases left between them. CDR3 nucleotides: TGTGCCAGCAGCTTAGCATCGGGGCGGGGGCTCGACTATGGCTACACCTTC. Encoded protein: CASSLASGRGLDYGYTF.

The rearrangement uses TRBV7-2 and TRBJ2-7; 10 bases are a match to TRBD2. Germline CDR1 is SGHTA and CDR2 is FQGNSA. V dropped 5 bases and J dropped 2; count of bases not matched to a gene: 12. This CDR3 comprises 17 residues. The CDR3 nucleotides are TGTGCCAGCAGCCTCCAAGTTGGGAGCGGGGGGGCCTACGAGCAGTACTTC. Its protein is CASSLQVGSGGAYEQYF.

J is TRBJ2-5 and V is TRBV5-5; 8 bases fit TRBD1. V trimming: 3 bases; J trimming: 11 bases; junction bases outside the gene matches: 15. Germline lookup yields CDR1 SGHKS and CDR2 YYEKEE (reference sequence). The CDR3 sequence is 15 residues long. For the CDR3, the DNA is TGTGCCAGCAGCTCGGAGACAGGGGTGTGGGAAGTGCAGTACTTC. It yields the protein CASSSETGVWEVQYF.

This sequence joins TRBV4-2 and TRBJ2-1, with 7 nucleotides matching TRBD2. The J call may be in error: the DNA end matches TRBJ2-7 better. Germline V gene data show CDR1 as LGHNA and CDR2 as YNFKEQ. CDR3 length equals 15 residues. CDR3 amino acids: CASSRSGTNYNEQYF. In nucleotides, the CDR3 is TGTGCCAGCAGCCGGTCCGGGACTAATTACAATGAGCAGTACTTC.

This clonotype was recorded a few times. This chain uses TRBV2 with TRBJ2-1; TRBD2 aligns across 9 bases. The germline CDR1 and CDR2 sequences are SNHLY and FYNNEI. CDR3 size: 15 residues. Losses at the gene ends were 5 bases for V and 5 bases for J; bases not matched to a gene: 7. The CDR3 coding sequence is TGTGCCAGCAGTAATAGCGGGAGAGGTAACAATGAGCAGTTCTTC. This translates into CASSNSGRGNNEQFF.